This passage covers 17 T cell receptor beta chains from one sample sequenced in a study of cytomegalovirus exposure and HLA in healthy donors (dated by TCRdb to 2015 to 2018). Receptor libraries were prepared by the immunoSEQ multiplex PCR assay. This immuneACCESS table, as held by TCRdb, lists in-frame sequences with V and J called but not all clones. Of the missing ones, under half trace to an unresolved V gene in checked studies; the others have no known cause. This sample holds some 68,000 clones; roughly 96% were observed only once. The ten largest clones represent under 2.5% of the sample. Material: PBMCs. These receptors originate from a young man in good health and CMV-seronegative.

The chain uses TRBV6-5 and TRBJ1-1; 9 positions match TRBD1. CDR3 length equals 14 residues. With V trimmed by 4 bases and J by 5 bases, 5 bases remained unmatched. Germline V gene data show CDR1 as MNHEY and CDR2 as SVGAGI. The CDR3 coding sequence is TGTGCCAGCAGTTTGGGGACAGGGAGTACTGAAGCTTTCTTT. Its translation is CASSLGTGSTEAFF.

This clone was observed once. The rearrangement links TRBV27 to TRBJ2-4; 9 nucleotides line up with TRBD1. The CDR3 has 14 residues. CDR1 and CDR2 from the germline V gene are MNHEY and SMNVEV (reference sequence). The ends lost 5 bases at V and 7 bases at J; junction bases unmatched: 6. CDR3 sequence: CASSPRDRANIQYF. The CDR3 nucleotides read TGTGCCAGCAGTCCCCGGGACAGGGCCAACATTCAGTACTTC.

The genes are TRBV6-5 and TRBJ1-5; D is unresolved. CDR1 and CDR2 from the germline V gene are MNHEY and SVGAGI. CDR3 length: 14 residues. Trimming left V 0 bases short and J 8 bases short, with 11 bases between. The CDR3 spells CASSYSPGMEPQHF. In nucleotides, the CDR3 is TGTGCCAGCAGTTACTCGCCAGGTATGGAGCCCCAGCATTTT.

The chain joins TRBV28 to TRBJ2-7; no clear D. Germline V lookup: CDR1 MDHEN, CDR2 SYDVKM. V lost 6 bases, J lost 3 bases, and 6 bases lay in between. The CDR3 is 11 residues long. DNA for the CDR3: TGTGCCAGCAGCCAATTCTACGAGCAGTACTTC. Translating gives CASSQFYEQYF.

The J gene is TRBJ1-2, the V gene TRBV5-6; no firm D call. This CDR3 region has 13 residues. The V end was cut by 4 bases, the J end by 7 bases, with 14 bases between. Germline lookup yields CDR1 SGHDT and CDR2 YYEEEE. The CDR3 is CASSILVGSGYTF. CDR3 nucleotide sequence: TGTGCCAGCAGCATCTTGGTTGGTAGTGGCTACACCTTC.

The V call is TRBV10-1, the J call TRBJ2-1; D possibly corresponds to TRBD1 (5 bases). Germline CDR1 reads WNHNN; CDR2 reads SYGVQD (reference sequence). V lost 3 bases and J lost 8, with 11 bases in between. This CDR3 comprises 13 residues. The CDR3: CASSDGQGDEQFF. The CDR3, as DNA: TGCGCCAGCAGTGATGGTCAGGGTGATGAGCAGTTCTTC.

V usage is TRBV19 and J usage is TRBJ2-7; tentative D call: TRBD2 (6 bases). In germline, CDR1 is LNHDA, CDR2 SQIVND (reference sequence). Trimming removed 5 bases from V and 0 bases from J, with 29 bases in between. CDR3 length: 20 residues. The CDR3 loop is CASSPDGGFGRSFGSYEQYF. CDR3 DNA: TGTGCCAGTAGTCCGGACGGAGGGTTTGGTAGGTCGTTCGGCTCCTACGAGCAGTACTTC. Drawing the rest from reference TRBV19 and TRBJ2-7, the complete variable domain is DGGITQSPKYLFRKEGQNVTLSCEQNLNHDAMYWYRQDPGQGLRLIYYSQIVNDFQKGDIAEGYSVSREKKESFPLTVTSAQKNPTAFYLCASSPDGGFGRSFGSYEQYFGPGTRLTVT.

The chain uses TRBV4-1 and TRBJ1-1, with D possibly matching TRBD1 (6 bases). Germline CDR1 and CDR2: MGHRA and YSYEKL. The CDR3 is 14 residues long. Trimming removed 4 bases from V and 1 base from J, with 10 bases in between. The DNA for the CDR3 is TGCGCCAGCAGCCCCGACAGGACGAACACTGAAGCTTTCTTT. Protein sequence: CASSPDRTNTEAFF.

The chain recombines TRBV27 with TRBJ2-7, with D perhaps TRBD1 (6 bases). Trimming took off 6 bases at V and 3 bases at J, with 12 bases between the two ends. The CDR3 has 13 residues. Germline values: CDR1 MNHEY, CDR2 SMNVEV (reference sequence). CDR3 protein: CASSRDTNYEQYF. The CDR3 DNA reads TGTGCCAGCAGCCGGGACACAAACTACGAGCAGTACTTC.

The genes are TRBV19 and TRBJ1-5; weak D call: TRBD1 (5 bases). Germline CDR1 reads LNHDA; CDR2 reads SQIVND (reference sequence). The CDR3 totals 12 residues. Trimming left V 5 bases short and J 7 bases short, with 9 bases between. Written as DNA, the CDR3 is TGTGCCAGTAGTGAGAAGGGGCAGCCCCAGCATTTT. This sequence encodes CASSEKGQPQHF.

The chain employs TRBV6-1 and TRBJ1-2, with D perhaps TRBD1 (6 bases). Deletions cut 5 bases from V and 6 bases from J, with 13 bases between. Germline V gene sequence: CDR1 MNHNS, CDR2 SASEGT. This CDR3 region has 13 residues. The DNA of the CDR3 is TGTGCCAGCAGTTGCACAGGGTGCCATGGCTACACCTTC. Protein product: CASSCTGCHGYTF.

The CDR3 coding sequence is TGTGCCAGCAGCTCACGGGGGGGAGCTGGGAAGACCCAGTACTTC. Encoded protein: CASSSRGGAGKTQYF. The chain uses TRBV7-9 and TRBJ2-5; 8 bases line up with TRBD2. The CDR3 consists of 15 residues. Germline lookup yields CDR1 SEHNR and CDR2 FQNEAQ (reference sequence). With 4 bases clipped from V and 6 bases from J, the junction kept 10 bases outside the gene matches.

V and J are TRBV10-1 and TRBJ1-2, with 7 bases identical to TRBD1. This CDR3 comprises 16 residues. J lost 6 bases, V lost 6 bases, and 16 bases had no gene match. The germline V gene encodes CDR1 WNHNN and CDR2 SYGVQD (reference sequence). CDR3 in amino acids: CASRVFAHRGLNGYTF. The CDR3 DNA follows: TGCGCCAGCAGGGTCTTTGCGCACAGGGGATTGAATGGCTACACCTTC.

The genes are TRBV2 and TRBJ1-6; 8 bases match TRBD1. Looked up from germline, CDR1 is SNHLY and CDR2 is FYNNEI. CDR3 length: 15 residues. Trimming took 6 bases from V and 7 from J; bases not matched to a gene: 8. The CDR3, as DNA: TGTGCCAGCAGGTGGACAGGGCAGGGGAATTCACCCCTCCACTTT. It translates to CASRWTGQGNSPLHF.

Within the sample, this clone is medium-sized. The rearrangement links TRBV5-6 to TRBJ2-2, with a tentative D call TRBD2 (5 bases). V was trimmed by 2 bases and J by 9 bases, leaving 8 bases between them. Germline lookup yields CDR1 SGHDT and CDR2 YYEEEE. The CDR3 contains 12 residues. In DNA, the CDR3 is TGTGCCAGCAGCTTCGGGGAAAGGGAGCTGTTTTTT. It specifies CASSFGERELFF.

This chain links TRBV5-1 with TRBJ2-1; 8 positions match TRBD2. The germline CDR1 and CDR2 sequences are SGHRS and YFSETQ. Unmatched junction bases numbered 8, after V lost 6 bases and J lost 6 bases. The CDR3 is 14 residues long. This chain's CDR3 is CASTPGTSSNEQFF. The DNA of the CDR3 is TGCGCCAGCACGCCCGGGACTAGTAGCAATGAGCAGTTCTTC.

This clone was recorded once. The chain joins TRBV27 to TRBJ1-5; unclear D gene. Germline-derived CDR1 and CDR2 are MNHEY and SMNVEV (reference sequence). The CDR3 consists of 15 residues. The ends were cut back, 4 bases at V and 4 bases at J, with 14 bases in the middle. In nucleotides, the CDR3 is TGTGCCAGCAGTTACTCGTGGCGGCTGAATCAGCCCCAGCATTTT. It specifies CASSYSWRLNQPQHF.